This T cell receptor beta chain was identified during a study of T cells in localized non-small cell lung cancer. Regarding the study as a whole: When the top 100 tumor clones were examined, a median approximately 59 of them also appeared in the adjacent lung, which was paired and uninvolved.

With respect to this clone: Antigen unknown.

Here immunoSEQ multiplex PCR was the method, and the copy in TCRdb shows in-frame clones only, minus some. The sample records about 52,000 clones, roughly 75% being singletons. Germline CDR1 reads MNHEY; CDR2 reads SMNVEV (reference sequence). This CDR3 is built from 15 residues. V shed 2 bases and J shed 6 bases, with 14 bases lying between them. Sequenced here: PBMCs, sampled before any cancer treatment. The receptor was isolated from a woman aged 35 to 69 with stage II lung adenocarcinoma. This rearrangement joins TRBV27 to TRBJ1-5; D possibly corresponds to TRBD1 (5 bases). The CDR3 DNA reads TGTGCCAGCAGTTTAGGGAGGGTCGGGGGTCAGCCCCAGCATTTT. Translated, it gives CASSLGRVGGQPQHF.